This T cell receptor beta chain comes out of a study of PD-1 blockade in classical Hodgkin lymphoma. The study's findings and limits: Unlike CD8+ TCR diversity, which did not rise significantly by C4D1, CD4+ TCR diversity did. Baseline diversity resembling that of newly diagnosed patients was seen in complete responders. Relapsed/refractory patients reportedly had lower baseline diversity than newly diagnosed patients.

Each patient experienced a relapse that followed autologous stem cell transplantation, and brentuximab vedotin exposure varied. In the case of this clone: Its antigen is undetermined.

The CDR3 covers 15 residues. Per germline, CDR1 SGHRS and CDR2 YFSETQ. Trimming removed 0 bases at V and 0 bases at J, with 9 bases between. Assay: immunoSEQ multiplex PCR; the TCRdb copy retains only in-frame clones and omits some. This sample has 20,000 to 25,000 clones, with roughly 72% found just once. The input for sequencing was peripheral blood mononuclear cells (PBMCs), taken at baseline. This rearrangement joins TRBV5-1 to TRBJ1-1, with D perhaps matching TRBD1 (5 bases). This clonotype originated in a human donor with classical Hodgkin lymphoma. CDR3: CASSLAGSVNTEAFF. CDR3 sequence (DNA): TGCGCCAGCAGCTTGGCAGGGTCCGTGAACACTGAAGCTTTCTTT.